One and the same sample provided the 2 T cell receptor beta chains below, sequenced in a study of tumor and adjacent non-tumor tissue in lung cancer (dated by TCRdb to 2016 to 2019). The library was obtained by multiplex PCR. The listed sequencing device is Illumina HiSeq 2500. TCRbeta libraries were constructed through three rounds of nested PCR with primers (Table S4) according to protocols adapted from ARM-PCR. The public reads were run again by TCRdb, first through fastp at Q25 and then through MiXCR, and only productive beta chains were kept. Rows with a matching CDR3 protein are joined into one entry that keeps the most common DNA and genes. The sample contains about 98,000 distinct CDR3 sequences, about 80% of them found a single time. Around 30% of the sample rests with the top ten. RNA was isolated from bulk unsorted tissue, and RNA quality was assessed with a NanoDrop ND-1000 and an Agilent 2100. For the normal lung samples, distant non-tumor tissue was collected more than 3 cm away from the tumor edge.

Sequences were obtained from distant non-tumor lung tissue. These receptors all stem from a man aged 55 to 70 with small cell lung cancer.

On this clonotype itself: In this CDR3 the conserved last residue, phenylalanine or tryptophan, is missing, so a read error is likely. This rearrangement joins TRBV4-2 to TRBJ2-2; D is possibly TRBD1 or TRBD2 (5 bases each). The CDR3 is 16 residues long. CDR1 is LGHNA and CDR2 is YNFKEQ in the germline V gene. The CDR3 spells CASSQDLGANTGKLFY. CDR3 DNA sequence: TGTGCCAGCAGCCAAGATCTCGGGGCGAACACCGGGAAGCTGTTTTAT.

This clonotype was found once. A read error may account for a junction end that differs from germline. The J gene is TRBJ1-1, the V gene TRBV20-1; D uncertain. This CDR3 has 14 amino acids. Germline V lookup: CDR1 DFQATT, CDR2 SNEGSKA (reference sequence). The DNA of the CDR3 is TGCAGTCCTAGAGATCATGGCGGGAACACTGAAGCTTTCTTT. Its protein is CSPRDHGGNTEAFF.